The subject of this entry is one T cell receptor (beta chain). The record originates from a study of cytomegalovirus exposure and HLA in healthy donors. A multiplex PCR was run with 60 Vbeta primers and 13 Jbeta primers. This table comes from immunoSEQ multiplex PCR, and its TCRdb copy is limited to in-frame clones, with some not included. This table holds 98,000 or so clones, 76% found once. Per germline, CDR1 SEHNR and CDR2 FQNEAQ (reference sequence). Between the trimmed V and J ends, which lost 1 base and 6 bases, there was a span of 8 bases. The CDR3 runs to 13 residues. This sequence originates from a man between 40 and 49 years old in good health and CMV-seronegative. The sequencing sample was made of PBMCs. This chain connects TRBV7-9 to TRBJ2-3; D is ambiguous. CDR3 region: CASSLGSVDTQYF. CDR3 coding DNA: TGTGCCAGCAGCTTAGGCAGTGTGGATACGCAGTATTTT.